This T cell receptor beta chain was recovered during a study of blood T cell repertoires in COVID-19. Study-wide background: PBMCs, B-cell-depleted T cells, or T cells were the source of the cDNA or gDNA that made up the material.

Across about two dozen US areas, participants ranged in age from about 18 to 90 years. Donors of Cohort 3 who recovered were those that had two negative PCRs, clearance, or symptom resolution. In the authors' workflow: Reference gene primers were amplified, and this amplification served to estimate nucleated cell counts. The assay was immunoSEQ multiplex PCR, and TCRdb's table has in-frame clones only and misses some. The DNA gave D and trimming, while V, J and clone size come from that table. Of 400,000 or so clones listed, around 90% are singletons. CDR1 and CDR2 (germline): SGDLS, YYNGEE. V dropped 0 bases and J dropped 5; count of bases not matched to a gene: 9. CDR3 length equals 17 residues.

The chain couples TRBV9 to TRBJ2-1; 9 positions agree with TRBD1. This sequence was found in a man between 18 and 29 years old who had recovered from COVID-19. Input material: PBMCs or T cells enriched from blood (not recorded which). The CDR3: CASSVEGTGGNDNEQFF. The CDR3 bases are TGTGCCAGCAGCGTAGAAGGAACAGGGGGCAACGACAATGAGCAGTTCTTC. Combining the CDR3 with reference TRBV9 and TRBJ2-1 gives the whole variable domain DSGVTQTPKHLITATGQRVTLRCSPRSGDLSVYWYQQSLDQGLQFLIQYYNGEERAKGNILERFSAQQFPDLHSELNLSSLELGDSALYFCASSVEGTGGNDNEQFFGPGTRLTVL.